The subject of this entry is one T cell receptor (beta chain). Its specific antigen is unknown. One base away there is no much larger clone; base qualities are not given. Repertoires were sampled repeatedly over the course of chemoradiotherapy, so clonal expansion could be followed in the tumor microenvironment. The sample originates from a study of chemoradiotherapy in HPV16-positive cancers (dated by TCRdb to 2022 to 2024). The study in broad terms: Using functional T-cell assays on cells from two HPV16-positive patients, the researchers defined candidate HPV-specific T-cell clones and common TCR motifs. The study asked whether T-cell immunity to the HPV oncoproteins E6 and E7 changes during chemoradiotherapy and whether this immunity affects survival. The candidate HPV-specific TCRs and motifs were subsequently tracked in TCR repertoires obtained from roughly 78 patients with HPV-related cancers.

The library was made by the immunoSEQ multiplex PCR assay. TCRdb stores this immuneACCESS table with in-frame sequences only. Part of the clones is absent; in the studies checked, under half of the shortfall reflects unresolved V genes, and no reason is known for the rest. This sample lists some 6,600 clones; roughly 80% were detected once. Under 9.5% of the sample belongs to the ten largest clones. Results and caveats for the whole study, not just this receptor: Expansion of candidate HPV-specific clones and E7-related TCR motifs was observed in the tumor microenvironment during treatment, whereas no such expansion was observed for non-HPV-specific T cells. The functional definition of HPV-specific T cells came from only a couple of HPV16-positive patients, and the survival association was reported for HPV16-positive patients. In HPV16-positive patients, expansion of HPV-responsive T cells during chemoradiotherapy was found to be associated with improved recurrence-free survival.

Trimming at the junction amounts to 8 bases on V and 1 base on J, and the germline ends lie 11 bases apart. The germline V gene (reference sequence) supplies CDR1 MNHNY and CDR2 SVGAGI. The CDR3, cysteine through phenylalanine, is 13 amino acids long. The CDR3 DNA has 39 bases and is translated from base 1. This sequence uses TRBV6-6 and TRBJ1-1; the D gene remains uncertain. This receptor was obtained from a human donor with HPV-associated anogenital cancer. Sequencing used tumor tissue, obtained from a patient who underwent chemoradiotherapy. The bases are TGTGCCAGCGAAAGGACGGCGAACACTGAAGCTTTCTTT. Its protein product is CASERTANTEAFF.